Included here is one T cell receptor beta chain sequence, with context. The data are from a study of cytomegalovirus exposure and HLA in healthy donors. The PCR was carried out with 60 Vbeta primers and 13 Jbeta primers. Assay: immunoSEQ multiplex PCR; the TCRdb copy retains only in-frame clones and omits some. In the table there are about 120,000 clones, roughly four fifths of which are singletons. The clonotype was recovered from a man aged 35 to 55 in good health and CMV-seronegative. Material: PBMCs.

The CDR3, as DNA: TGTGCCAGCAGCCAGGGTGTTTCGGGCGAGCAGTACTTC. Encoded protein: CASSQGVSGEQYF. The chain recombines TRBV7-8 with TRBJ2-5, with D tentatively TRBD1 (5 bases). The J call may be in error: the DNA end matches TRBJ2-7 better. CDR3 size: 13 residues. CDR1 and CDR2 from the germline V gene are SGHVS and FQNEAQ.